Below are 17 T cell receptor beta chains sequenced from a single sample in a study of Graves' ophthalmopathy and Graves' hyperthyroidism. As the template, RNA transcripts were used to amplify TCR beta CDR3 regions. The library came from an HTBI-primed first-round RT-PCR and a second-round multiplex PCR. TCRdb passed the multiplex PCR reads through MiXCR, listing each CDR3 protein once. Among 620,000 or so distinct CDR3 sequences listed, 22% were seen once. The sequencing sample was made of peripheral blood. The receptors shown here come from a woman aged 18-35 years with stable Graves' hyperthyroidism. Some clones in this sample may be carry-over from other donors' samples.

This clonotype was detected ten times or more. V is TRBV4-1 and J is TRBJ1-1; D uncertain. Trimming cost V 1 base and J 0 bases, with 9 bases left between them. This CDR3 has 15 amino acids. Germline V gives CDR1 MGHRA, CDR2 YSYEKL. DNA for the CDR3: TGCGCCAGCAGCCAAGTTGTAGACATGAACACTGAAGCTTTCTTT. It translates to CASSQVVDMNTEAFF.

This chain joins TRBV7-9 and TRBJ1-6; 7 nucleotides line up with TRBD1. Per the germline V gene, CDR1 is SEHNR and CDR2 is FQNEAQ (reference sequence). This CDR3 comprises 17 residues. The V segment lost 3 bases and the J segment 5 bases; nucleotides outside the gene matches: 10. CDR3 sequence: CASSLAISGTDNSPLHF. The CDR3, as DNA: TGTGCCAGCAGCTTGGCCATTTCCGGGACAGATAATTCACCCCTCCACTTT.

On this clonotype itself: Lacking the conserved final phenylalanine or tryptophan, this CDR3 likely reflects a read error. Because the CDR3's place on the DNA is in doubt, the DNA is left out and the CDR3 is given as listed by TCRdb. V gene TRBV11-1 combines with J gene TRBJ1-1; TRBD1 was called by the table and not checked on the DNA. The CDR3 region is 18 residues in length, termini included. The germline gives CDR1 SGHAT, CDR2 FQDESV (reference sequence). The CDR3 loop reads CASSLLGSGQGGNTEAFV.

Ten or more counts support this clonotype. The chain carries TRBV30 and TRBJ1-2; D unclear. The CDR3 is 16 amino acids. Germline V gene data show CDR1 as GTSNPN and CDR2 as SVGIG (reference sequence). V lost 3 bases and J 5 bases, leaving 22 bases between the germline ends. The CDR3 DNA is TGTGCCTGGAGGCTCCCTTCGGCGGTCCGGGGTTATGGCTACACCTTC. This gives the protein CAWRLPSAVRGYGYTF.

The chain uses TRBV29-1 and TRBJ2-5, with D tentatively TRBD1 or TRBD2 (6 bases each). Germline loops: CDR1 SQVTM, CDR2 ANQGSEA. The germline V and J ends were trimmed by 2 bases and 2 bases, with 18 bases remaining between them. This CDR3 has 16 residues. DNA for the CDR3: TGCAGCGTTGAAAGCGTGGTGGGGGGCAGACAAGAGACCCAGTACTTC. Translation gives CSVESVVGGRQETQYF.

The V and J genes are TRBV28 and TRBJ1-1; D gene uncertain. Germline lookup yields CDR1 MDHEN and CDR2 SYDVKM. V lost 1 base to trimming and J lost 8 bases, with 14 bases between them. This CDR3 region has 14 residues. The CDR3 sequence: CASSLLGGTQEAFF. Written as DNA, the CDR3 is TGTGCCAGCAGTTTATTAGGAGGTACCCAGGAAGCTTTCTTT. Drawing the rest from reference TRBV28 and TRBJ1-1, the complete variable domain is DVKVTQSSRYLVKRTGEKVFLECVQDMDHENMFWYRQDPGLGLRLIYFSYDVKMKEKGDIPEGYSVSREKKERFSLILESASTNQTSMYLCASSLLGGTQEAFFGQGTRLTVV.

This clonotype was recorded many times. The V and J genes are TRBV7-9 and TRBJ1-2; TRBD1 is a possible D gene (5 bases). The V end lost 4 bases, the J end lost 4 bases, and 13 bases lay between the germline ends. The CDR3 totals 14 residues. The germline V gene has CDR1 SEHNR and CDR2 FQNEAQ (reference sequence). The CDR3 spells CASSSPGGVYGYTF. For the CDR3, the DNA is TGTGCCAGCAGCTCCCCCGGGGGAGTCTATGGCTACACCTTC.

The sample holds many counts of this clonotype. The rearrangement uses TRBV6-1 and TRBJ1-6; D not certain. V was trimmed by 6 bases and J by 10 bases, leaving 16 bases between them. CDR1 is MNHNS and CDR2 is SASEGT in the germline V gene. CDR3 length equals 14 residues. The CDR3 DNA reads TGTGCCAGCAGCCAGGACGGCCCGGGGTCACCCCTCCACTTT. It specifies CASSQDGPGSPLHF.

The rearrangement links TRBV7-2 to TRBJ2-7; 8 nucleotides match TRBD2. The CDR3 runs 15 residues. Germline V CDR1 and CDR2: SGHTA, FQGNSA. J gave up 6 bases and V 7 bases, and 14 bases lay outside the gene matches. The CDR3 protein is CASIPDPGGSREQYF. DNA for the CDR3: TGTGCCAGCATCCCAGACCCGGGGGGGTCTCGCGAGCAGTACTTC.

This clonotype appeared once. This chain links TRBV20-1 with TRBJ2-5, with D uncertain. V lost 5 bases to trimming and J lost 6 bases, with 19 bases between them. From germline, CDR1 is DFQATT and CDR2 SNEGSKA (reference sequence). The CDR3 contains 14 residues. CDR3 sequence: CSAPHSEGYKTQYF. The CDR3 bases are TGCAGTGCTCCACATTCGGAAGGTTACAAGACCCAGTACTTC.

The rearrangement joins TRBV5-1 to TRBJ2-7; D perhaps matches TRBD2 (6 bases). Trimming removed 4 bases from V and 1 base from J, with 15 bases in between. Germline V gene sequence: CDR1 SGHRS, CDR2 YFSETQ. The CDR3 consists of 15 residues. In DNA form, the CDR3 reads TGCGCCAGCAGCAAGGGACTTCTCCCTTCCTACGAGCAGTACTTC. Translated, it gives CASSKGLLPSYEQYF.

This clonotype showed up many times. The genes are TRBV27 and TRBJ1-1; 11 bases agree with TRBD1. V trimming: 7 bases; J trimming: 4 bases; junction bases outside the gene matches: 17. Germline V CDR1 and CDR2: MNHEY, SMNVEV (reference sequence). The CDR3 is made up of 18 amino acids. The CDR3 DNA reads TGTGCCAGCAATACCGCTCGGACAGGGGGCCTGGCGAGCACTGAAGCTTTCTTT. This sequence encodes CASNTARTGGLASTEAFF.

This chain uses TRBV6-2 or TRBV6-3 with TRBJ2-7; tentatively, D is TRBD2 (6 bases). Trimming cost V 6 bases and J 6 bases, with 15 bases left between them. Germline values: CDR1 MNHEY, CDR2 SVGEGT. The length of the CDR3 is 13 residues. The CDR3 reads CASRAGPPLEQYF. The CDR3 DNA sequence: TGTGCCAGCAGGGCGGGACCACCTCTCGAGCAGTACTTC.

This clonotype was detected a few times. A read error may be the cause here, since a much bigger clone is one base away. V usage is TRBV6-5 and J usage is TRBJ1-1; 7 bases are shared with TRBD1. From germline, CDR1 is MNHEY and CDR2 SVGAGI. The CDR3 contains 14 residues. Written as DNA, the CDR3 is TGTGCCAGCAGTACTAGGGACAGTCTGCTGGAAGCTTGCTTT. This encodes CASSTRDSLLEACF.

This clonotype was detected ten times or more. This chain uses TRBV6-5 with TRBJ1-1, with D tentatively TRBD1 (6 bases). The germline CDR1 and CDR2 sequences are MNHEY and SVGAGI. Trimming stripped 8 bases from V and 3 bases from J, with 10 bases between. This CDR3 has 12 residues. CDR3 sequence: CASVQGHTEAFF. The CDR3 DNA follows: TGTGCCAGCGTTCAGGGGCACACTGAAGCTTTCTTT.

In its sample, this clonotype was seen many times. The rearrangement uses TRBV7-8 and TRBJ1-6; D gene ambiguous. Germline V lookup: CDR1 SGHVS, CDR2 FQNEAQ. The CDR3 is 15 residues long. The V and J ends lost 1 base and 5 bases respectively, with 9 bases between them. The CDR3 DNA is TGTGCCAGCAGCTTAGTGAAGGGCAATAATTCACCCCTCCACTTT. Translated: CASSLVKGNNSPLHF.

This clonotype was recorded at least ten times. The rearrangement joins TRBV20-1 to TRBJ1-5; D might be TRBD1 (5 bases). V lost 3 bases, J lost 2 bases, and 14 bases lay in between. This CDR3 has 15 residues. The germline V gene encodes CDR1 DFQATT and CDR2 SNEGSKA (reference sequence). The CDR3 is CSASLRGAGNQPQHF. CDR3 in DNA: TGCAGTGCTAGCTTGAGGGGCGCGGGCAATCAGCCCCAGCATTTT.